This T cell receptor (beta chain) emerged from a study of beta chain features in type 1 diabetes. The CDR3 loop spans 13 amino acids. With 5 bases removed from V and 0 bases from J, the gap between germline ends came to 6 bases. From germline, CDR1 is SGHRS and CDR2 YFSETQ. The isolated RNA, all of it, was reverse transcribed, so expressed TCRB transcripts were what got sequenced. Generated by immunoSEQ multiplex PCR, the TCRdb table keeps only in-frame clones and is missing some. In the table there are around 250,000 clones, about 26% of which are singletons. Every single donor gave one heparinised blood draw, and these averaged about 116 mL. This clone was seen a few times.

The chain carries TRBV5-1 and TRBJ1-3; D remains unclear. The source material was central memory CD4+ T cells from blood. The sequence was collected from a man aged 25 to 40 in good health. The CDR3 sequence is CASSSVSGNTIYF. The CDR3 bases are TGCGCCAGCAGTTCCGTCTCTGGAAACACCATATATTTT.